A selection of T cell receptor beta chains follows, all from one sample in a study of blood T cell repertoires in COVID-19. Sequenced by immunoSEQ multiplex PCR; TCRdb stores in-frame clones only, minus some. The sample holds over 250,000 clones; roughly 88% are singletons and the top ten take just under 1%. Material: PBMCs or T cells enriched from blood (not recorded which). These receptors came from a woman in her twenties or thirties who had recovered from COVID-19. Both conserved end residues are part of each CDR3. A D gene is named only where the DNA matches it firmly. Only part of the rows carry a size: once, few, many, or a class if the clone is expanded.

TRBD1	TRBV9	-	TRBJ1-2	CASSGPGQGVDYGYTF	TGTGCCAGCAGCGGGCCGGGACAGGGGGTTGACTATGGCTACACCTTC
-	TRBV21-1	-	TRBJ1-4	CASSKGRDTGNEKLFF	TGTGCCAGCAGCAAAGGGAGAGACACAGGGAATGAAAAACTGTTTTTT
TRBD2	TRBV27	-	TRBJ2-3	CASTLGGGGADTQYF	TGTGCCAGCACACTGGGCGGGGGAGGTGCAGATACGCAGTATTTT
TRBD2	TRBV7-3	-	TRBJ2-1	CASSTPKRDEEHEQFF	TGTGCCAGCAGCACCCCGAAGCGGGATGAAGAACATGAGCAGTTCTTC
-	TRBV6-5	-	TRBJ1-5	CASAPSLNQPQHF	TGTGCCAGCGCCCCGAGTCTAAATCAGCCCCAGCATTTT
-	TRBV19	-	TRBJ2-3	CASSISRATDTQYF	TGTGCCAGTAGTATTTCCAGGGCCACAGATACGCAGTATTTT
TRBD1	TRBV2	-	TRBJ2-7	CASSFPGQGFSYEQYF	TGTGCCAGCTCATTCCCGGGACAGGGTTTCTCCTACGAGCAGTACTTC
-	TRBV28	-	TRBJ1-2	CASSLRLVARGYTF	TGTGCCAGCAGTTTGAGGCTAGTGGCTCGGGGCTACACCTTC
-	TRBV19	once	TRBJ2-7	CASSPRDSYEQYF	TGTGCCAGTAGTCCCCGGGACTCCTACGAGCAGTACTTC
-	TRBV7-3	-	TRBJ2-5	CASSLGGAQETQYF	TGTGCCAGCAGCCTTGGGGGGGCCCAAGAGACCCAGTACTTC
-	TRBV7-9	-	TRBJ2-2	CASTPTEFNTGELFF	TGTGCCAGCACCCCGACAGAATTCAACACCGGGGAGCTGTTTTTT
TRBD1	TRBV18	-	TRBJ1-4	CASSVTGDREKLFF	TGTGCCAGCTCGGTGACAGGGGATAGAGAAAAACTGTTTTTT
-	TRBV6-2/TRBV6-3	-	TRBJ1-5	CASSYFGTISNQPQHF	TGTGCCAGCAGTTATTTCGGGACAATTAGCAATCAGCCCCAGCATTTT
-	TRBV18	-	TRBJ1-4	CASSPQGEKLFF	TGTGCCAGCTCACCACAGGGGGAAAAACTGTTTTTT
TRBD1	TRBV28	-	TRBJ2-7	CASSLSTGGSQYF	TGTGCCAGCAGTTTGTCCACAGGGGGATCGCAGTACTTC
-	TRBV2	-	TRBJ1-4	CASNLGALDEKLFF	TGTGCCAGCAACTTGGGGGCATTGGATGAAAAACTGTTTTTT
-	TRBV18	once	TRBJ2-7	CASSTTSVPSSYEQYF	TGTGCCAGCTCAACAACGAGCGTCCCGAGCTCCTACGAGCAGTACTTC
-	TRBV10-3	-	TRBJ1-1	CAISKGDTEAFF	TGTGCCATCAGTAAGGGGGACACTGAAGCTTTCTTT